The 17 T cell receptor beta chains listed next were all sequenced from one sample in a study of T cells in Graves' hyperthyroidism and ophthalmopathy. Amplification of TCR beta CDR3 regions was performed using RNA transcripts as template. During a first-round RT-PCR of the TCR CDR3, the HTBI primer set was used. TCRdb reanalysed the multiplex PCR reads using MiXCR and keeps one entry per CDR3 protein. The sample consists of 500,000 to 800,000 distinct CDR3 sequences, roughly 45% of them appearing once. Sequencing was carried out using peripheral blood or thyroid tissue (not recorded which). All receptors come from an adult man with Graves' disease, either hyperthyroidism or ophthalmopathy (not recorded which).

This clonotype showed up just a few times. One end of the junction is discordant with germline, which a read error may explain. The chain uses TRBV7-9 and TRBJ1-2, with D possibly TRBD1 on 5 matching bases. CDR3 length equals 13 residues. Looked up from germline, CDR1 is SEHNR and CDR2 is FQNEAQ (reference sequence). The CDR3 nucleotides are TGTGCCAGCAGCTTAGTTAGTCTTGACAGCCTCGCCTTC. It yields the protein CASSLVSLDSLAF.

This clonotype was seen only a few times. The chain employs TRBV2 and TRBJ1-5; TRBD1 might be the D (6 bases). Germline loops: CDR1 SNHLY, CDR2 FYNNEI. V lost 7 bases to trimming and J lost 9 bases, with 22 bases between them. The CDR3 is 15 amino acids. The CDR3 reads CASKFRTAEGGPQHF. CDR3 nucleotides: TGTGCCAGCAAGTTTAGGACAGCCGAGGGTGGGCCCCAGCATTTT.

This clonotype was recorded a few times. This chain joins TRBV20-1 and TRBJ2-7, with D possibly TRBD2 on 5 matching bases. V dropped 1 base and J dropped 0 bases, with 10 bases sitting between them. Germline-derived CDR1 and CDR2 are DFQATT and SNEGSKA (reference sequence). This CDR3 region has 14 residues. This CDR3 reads CSARVRGSSYEQYF. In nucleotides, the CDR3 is TGCAGTGCTAGAGTAAGAGGGAGCTCCTACGAGCAGTACTTC.

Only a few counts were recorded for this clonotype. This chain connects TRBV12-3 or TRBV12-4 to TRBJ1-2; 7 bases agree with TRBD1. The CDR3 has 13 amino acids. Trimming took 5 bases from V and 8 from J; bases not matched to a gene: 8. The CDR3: CASSPTQGDGYTF. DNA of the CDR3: TGTGCCAGCAGTCCGACCCAGGGGGACGGCTACACCTTC.

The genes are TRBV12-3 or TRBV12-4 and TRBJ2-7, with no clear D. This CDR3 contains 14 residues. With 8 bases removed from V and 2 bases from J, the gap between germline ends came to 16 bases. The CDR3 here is CASGSGPPAYEQYF. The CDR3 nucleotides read TGTGCCAGCGGCTCCGGGCCCCCGGCCTACGAGCAGTACTTC.

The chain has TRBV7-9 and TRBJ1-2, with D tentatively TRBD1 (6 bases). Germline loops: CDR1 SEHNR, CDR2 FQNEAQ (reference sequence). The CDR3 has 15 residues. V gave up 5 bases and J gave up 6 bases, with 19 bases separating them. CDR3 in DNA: TGTGCCAGCAGCCTAGGGGGGGCATCGGTGGATGGCTACACCTTC. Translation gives CASSLGGASVDGYTF.

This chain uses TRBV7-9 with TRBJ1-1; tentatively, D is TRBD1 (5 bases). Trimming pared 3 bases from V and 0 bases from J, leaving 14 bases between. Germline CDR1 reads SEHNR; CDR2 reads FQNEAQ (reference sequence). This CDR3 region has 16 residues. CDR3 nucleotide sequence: TGTGCCAGCAGCTTCGGTGGGGACGGATTGAACACTGAAGCTTTCTTT. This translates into CASSFGGDGLNTEAFF.

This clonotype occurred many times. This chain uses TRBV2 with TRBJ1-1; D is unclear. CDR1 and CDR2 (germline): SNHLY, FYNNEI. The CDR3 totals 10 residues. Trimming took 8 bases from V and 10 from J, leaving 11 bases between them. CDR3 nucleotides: TGTGCCAGCGGCGGGAGTCCAGCTTTCTTT. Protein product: CASGGSPAFF.

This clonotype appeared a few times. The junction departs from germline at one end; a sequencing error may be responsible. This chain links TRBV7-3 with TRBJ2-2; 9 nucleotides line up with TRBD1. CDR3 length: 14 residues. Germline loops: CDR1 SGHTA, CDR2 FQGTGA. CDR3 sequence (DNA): TGCGCCAGCAGACAGGGGGTCCACACCGGGGAGCTGTTTTTT. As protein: CASRQGVHTGELFF.

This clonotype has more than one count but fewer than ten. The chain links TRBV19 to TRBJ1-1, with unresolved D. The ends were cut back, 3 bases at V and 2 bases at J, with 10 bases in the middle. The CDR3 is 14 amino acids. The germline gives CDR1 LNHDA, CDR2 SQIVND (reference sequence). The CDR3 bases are TGTGCCAGTAGTATTTTTGACGGCAACACTGAAGCTTTCTTT. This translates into CASSIFDGNTEAFF. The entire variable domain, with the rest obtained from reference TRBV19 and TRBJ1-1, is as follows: DGGITQSPKYLFRKEGQNVTLSCEQNLNHDAMYWYRQDPGQGLRLIYYSQIVNDFQKGDIAEGYSVSREKKESFPLTVTSAQKNPTAFYLCASSIFDGNTEAFFGQGTRLTVV.

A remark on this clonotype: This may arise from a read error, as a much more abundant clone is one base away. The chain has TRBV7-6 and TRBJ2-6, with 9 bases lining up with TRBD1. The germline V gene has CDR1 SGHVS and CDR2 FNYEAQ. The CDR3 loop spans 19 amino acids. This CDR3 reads CASSRLTGQGSSGASVLTF. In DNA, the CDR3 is TGTGCCAGCAGCCGACTGACGGGACAGGGAAGCTCTGGGGCCAGCGTCCTGACTTTC. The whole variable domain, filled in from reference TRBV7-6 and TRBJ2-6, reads GAGVSQSPRYKVTKRGQDVALRCDPISGHVSLYWYRQALGQGPEFLTYFNYEAQQDKSGLPNDRFSAERPEGSISTLTIQRTEQRDSAMYRCASSRLTGQGSSGASVLTFGAGSRLTVL.

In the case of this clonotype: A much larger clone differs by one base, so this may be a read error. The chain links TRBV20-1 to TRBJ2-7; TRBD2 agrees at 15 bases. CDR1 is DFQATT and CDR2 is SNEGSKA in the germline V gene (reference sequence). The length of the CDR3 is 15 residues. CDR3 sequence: CSASPGLAGGGEKYF. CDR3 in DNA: TGCAGTGCTAGCCCGGGACTAGCGGGAGGAGGCGAGAAGTACTTC.

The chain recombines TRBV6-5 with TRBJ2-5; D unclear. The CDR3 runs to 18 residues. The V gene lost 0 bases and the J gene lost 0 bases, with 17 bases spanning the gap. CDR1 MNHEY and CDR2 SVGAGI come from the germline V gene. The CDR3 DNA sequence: TGTGCCAGCAGTTACTCGGCTAGGGTTGCTGCTGACCAAGAGACCCAGTACTTC. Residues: CASSYSARVAADQETQYF.

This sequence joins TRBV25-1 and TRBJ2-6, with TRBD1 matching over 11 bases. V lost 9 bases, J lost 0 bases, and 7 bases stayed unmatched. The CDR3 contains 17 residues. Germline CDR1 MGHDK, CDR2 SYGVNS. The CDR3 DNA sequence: TGTGCCAGTGTGGGGGGACAGGGGGACTCTGGGGCCAACGTCCTGACTTTC. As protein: CASVGGQGDSGANVLTF.

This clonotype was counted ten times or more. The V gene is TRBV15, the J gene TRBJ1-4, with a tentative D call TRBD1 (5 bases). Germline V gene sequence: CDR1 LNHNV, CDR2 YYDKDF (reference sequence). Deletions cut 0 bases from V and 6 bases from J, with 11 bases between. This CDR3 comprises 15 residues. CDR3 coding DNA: TGTGCCACCAGCAGAGATCGGGGGGAGGATGAAAAACTGTTTTTT. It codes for CATSRDRGEDEKLFF.

CDR3 in DNA: TGCGCCAGCAGCTTGGGACTAGCGGGAGTTGTGGAGACCCAGTACTTC. It is translated as CASSLGLAGVVETQYF. The gene calls are TRBV5-1 and TRBJ2-5; 12 bases align to TRBD2. The germline V gene encodes CDR1 SGHRS and CDR2 YFSETQ. V lost 0 bases and J lost 5; bases outside the gene matches: 5. The CDR3 loop spans 16 amino acids.

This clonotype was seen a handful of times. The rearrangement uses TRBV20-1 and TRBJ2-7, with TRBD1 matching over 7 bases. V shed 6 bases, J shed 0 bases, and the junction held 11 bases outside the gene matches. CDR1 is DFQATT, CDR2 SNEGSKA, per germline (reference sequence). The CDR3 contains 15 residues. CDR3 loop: CSAVTTGKSSYEQYF. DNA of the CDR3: TGCAGTGCCGTAACGACAGGGAAAAGCTCCTACGAGCAGTACTTC.